This TCR gamma chain was identified during a study of Vδ1+ human thymocytes. Whole-study findings and limits: In the thymus, TRG and TRD repertoires looked highly polyclonal with Gaussian CDR3 lengths. Approximately 20% of thymic delta-chain sequences were Vdelta2, with few Vdelta3, unlike blood Vdelta1+ controls.

After alphabeta T cell depletion, CD3+ Vdelta1+ Vdelta2- thymocytes were sorted. The template was reverse-transcribed extracted RNA. CDR3 amplicons came from multiplex PCR with pooled V-gene forward and constant-region reverse primers. TCRdb reran clone calling via CATT on the multiplex PCR reads. The sample yields tens of thousands of gamma-chain clones, about 13% seen once. Details on this clone: Its antigen is undetermined. At one end, the junction sequence differs from germline, possibly due to a read error. The sample holds other DNA sequences that translate to the same CDR3.

The CDR3 extends over 14 amino acids. The V gene's germline CDR1 is EGSTGY and CDR2 YDSYTSSV. This clonotype was sampled from a child younger than two who had congenital heart surgery. The specimen was Vdelta1+ gamma-delta thymocytes from the thymus. The subset denotes: FACS-sorted CD3+ TCRalphabeta- TCRVdelta1+ TCRVdelta2- thymocytes. The J gene is TRGJ1 or TRGJ2, the V gene TRGV4. The CDR3 sequence is CATWNGSNYYKKLF. The CDR3 nucleotides read TGTGCCACCTGGAATGGATCGAATTATTATAAGAAACTCTTT.